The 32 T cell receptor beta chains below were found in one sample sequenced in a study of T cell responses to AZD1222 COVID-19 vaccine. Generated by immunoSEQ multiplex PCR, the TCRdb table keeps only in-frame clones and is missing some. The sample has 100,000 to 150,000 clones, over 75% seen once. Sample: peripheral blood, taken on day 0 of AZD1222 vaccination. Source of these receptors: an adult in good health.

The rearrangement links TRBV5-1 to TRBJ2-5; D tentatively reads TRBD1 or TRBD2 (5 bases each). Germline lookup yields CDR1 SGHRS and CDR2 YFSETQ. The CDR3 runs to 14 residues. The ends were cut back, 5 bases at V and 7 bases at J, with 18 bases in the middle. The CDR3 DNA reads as TGCGCCAGCAGTGGGGACGGTGGGCCGGGGACCCAGTACTTC. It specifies CASSGDGGPGTQYF.

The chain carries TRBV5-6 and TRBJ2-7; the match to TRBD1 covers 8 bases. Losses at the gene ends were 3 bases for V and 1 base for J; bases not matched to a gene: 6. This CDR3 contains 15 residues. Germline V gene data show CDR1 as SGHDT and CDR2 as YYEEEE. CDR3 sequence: CASSWVDRDSYEQYF. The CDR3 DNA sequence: TGTGCCAGCAGCTGGGTGGACAGGGATTCCTACGAGCAGTACTTC.

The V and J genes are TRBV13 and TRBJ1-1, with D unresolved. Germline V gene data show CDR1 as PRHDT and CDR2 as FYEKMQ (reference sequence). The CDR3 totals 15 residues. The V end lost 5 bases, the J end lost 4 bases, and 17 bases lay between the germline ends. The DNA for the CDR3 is TGTGCCAGCAGCCCCCCGGGTTGGGGAGTCACTGAAGCTTTCTTT. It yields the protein CASSPPGWGVTEAFF.

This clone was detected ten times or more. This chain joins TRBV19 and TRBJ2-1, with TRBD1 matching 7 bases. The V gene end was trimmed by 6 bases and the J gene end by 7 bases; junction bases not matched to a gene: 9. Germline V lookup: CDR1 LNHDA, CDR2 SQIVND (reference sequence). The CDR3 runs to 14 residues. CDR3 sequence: CASRQPDRENEQFF. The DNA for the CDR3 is TGTGCCAGTAGGCAACCAGACAGGGAGAATGAGCAGTTCTTC. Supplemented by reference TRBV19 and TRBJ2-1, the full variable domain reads DGGITQSPKYLFRKEGQNVTLSCEQNLNHDAMYWYRQDPGQGLRLIYYSQIVNDFQKGDIAEGYSVSREKKESFPLTVTSAQKNPTAFYLCASRQPDRENEQFFGPGTRLTVL.

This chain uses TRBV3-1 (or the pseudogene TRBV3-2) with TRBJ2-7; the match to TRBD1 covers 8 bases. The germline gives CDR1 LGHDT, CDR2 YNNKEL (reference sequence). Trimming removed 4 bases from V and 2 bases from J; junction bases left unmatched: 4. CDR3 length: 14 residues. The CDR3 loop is CASSRGQVAYEQYF. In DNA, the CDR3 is TGTGCCAGCAGCCGGGGACAGGTGGCCTACGAGCAGTACTTC.

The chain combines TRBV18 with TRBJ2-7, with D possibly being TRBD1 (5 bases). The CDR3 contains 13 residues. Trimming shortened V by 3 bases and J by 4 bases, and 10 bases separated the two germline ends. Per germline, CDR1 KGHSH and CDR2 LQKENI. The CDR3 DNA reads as TGTGCCAGCTCACCCGACAGAGCGTACGAGCAGTACTTC. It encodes CASSPDRAYEQYF.

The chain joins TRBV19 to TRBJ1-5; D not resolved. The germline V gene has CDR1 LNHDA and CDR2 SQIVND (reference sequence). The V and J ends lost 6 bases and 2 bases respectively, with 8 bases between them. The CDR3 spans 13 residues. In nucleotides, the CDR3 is TGTGCCAGTAGGCCCGAGGGCAATCAGCCCCAGCATTTT. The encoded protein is CASRPEGNQPQHF.

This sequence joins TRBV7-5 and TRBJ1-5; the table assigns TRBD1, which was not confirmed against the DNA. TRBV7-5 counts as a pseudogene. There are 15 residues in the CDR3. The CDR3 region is CARSLSAGGNQPQHF. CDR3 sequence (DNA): TGTGCCAGAAGCTTATCGGCAGGCGGCAATCAGCCCCAGCATTTT.

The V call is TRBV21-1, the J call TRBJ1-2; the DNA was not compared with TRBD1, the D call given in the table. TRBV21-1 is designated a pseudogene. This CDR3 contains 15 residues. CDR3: CASSKFPDRDHGYTF. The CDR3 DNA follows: TGTGCCAGCAGCAAATTCCCTGACAGGGACCATGGCTACACCTTC.

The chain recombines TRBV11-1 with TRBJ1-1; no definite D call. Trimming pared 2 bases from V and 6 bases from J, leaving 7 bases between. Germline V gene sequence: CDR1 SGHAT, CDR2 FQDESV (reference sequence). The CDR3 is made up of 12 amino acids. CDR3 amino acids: CASSLIGSEAFF. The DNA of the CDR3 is TGTGCCAGCAGCTTAATCGGGTCTGAAGCTTTCTTT.

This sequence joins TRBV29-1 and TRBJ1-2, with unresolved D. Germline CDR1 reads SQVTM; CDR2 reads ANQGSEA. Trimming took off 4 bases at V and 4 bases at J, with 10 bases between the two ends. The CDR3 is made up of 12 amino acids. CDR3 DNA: TGCAGCGTTGGTCAACAGTCCTATGGCTACACCTTC. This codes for CSVGQQSYGYTF. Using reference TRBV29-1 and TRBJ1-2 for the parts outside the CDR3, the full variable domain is SAVISQKPSRDICQRGTSLTIQCQVDSQVTMMFWYRQQPGQSLTLIATANQGSEATYESGFVIDKFPISRPNLTFSTLTVSNMSPEDSSIYLCSVGQQSYGYTFGSGTRLTVV.

CDR3 sequence reads: CATSRDRREQYF. The CDR3 nucleotides read TGTGCCACCAGCAGAGATCGGCGCGAGCAGTACTTC. This chain connects TRBV15 to TRBJ2-7; D gene unclear. The CDR3 is 12 amino acids. V dropped 0 bases and J dropped 6 bases, with 6 bases sitting between them. CDR1 and CDR2 from the germline V gene are LNHNV and YYDKDF (reference sequence).

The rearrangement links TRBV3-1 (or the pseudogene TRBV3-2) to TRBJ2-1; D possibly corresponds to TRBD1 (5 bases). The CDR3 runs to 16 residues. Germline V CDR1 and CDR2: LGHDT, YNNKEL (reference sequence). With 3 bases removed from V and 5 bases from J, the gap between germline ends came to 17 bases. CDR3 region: CASSHPDTLSNNEQFF. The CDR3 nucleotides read TGTGCCAGCAGCCACCCGGACACATTATCCAACAATGAGCAGTTCTTC.

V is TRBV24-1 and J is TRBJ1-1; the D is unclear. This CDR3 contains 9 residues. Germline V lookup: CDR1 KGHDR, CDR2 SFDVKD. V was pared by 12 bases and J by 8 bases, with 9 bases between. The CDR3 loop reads CASPPEAFF. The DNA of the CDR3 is TGTGCCTCCCCCCCCGAAGCTTTCTTT.

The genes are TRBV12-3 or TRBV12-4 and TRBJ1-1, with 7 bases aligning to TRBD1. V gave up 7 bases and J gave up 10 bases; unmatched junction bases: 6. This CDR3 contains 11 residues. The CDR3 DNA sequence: TGTGCCAGCACTCAGACAGGGAGAGCTTTCTTT. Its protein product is CASTQTGRAFF.

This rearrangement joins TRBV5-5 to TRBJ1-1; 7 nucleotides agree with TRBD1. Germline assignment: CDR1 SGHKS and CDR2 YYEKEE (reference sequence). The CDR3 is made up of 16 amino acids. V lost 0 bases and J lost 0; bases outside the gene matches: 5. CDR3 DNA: TGTGCCAGCAGCTTGGTAGGGGGCCTCATGAACACTGAAGCTTTCTTT. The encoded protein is CASSLVGGLMNTEAFF.

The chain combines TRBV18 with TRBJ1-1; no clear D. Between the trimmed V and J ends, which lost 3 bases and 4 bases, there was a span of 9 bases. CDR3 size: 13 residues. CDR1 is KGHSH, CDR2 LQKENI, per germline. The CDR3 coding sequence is TGTGCCAGCTCACCGGAGCAACTCACTGAAGCTTTCTTT. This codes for CASSPEQLTEAFF.

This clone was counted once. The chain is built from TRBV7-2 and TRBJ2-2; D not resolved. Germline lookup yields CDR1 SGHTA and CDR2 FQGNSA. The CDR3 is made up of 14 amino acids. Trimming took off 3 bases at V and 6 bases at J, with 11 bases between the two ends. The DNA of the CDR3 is TGTGCCAGCAGCTTCGACCGGCGACCCGGGGAGCTGTTTTTT. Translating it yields CASSFDRRPGELFF.

The CDR3 loop reads CASSLGGAKGQAFF. In nucleotides, the CDR3 is TGTGCCAGCAGCTTGGGGGGGGCCAAGGGCCAAGCTTTCTTT. The rearrangement links TRBV5-4 to TRBJ1-1, with a possible D match to TRBD1 (6 bases). Deletions cut 0 bases from V and 9 bases from J, with 15 bases between. CDR3 length: 14 residues. Looked up from germline, CDR1 is SGHNT and CDR2 is YYREEE (reference sequence).

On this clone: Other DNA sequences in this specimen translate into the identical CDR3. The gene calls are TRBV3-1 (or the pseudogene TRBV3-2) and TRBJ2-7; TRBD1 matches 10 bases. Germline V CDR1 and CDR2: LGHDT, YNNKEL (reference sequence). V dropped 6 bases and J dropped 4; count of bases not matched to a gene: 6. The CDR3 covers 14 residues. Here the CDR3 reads CASSRTGGSYEQYF. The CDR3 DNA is TGTGCCAGCAGTCGGACAGGGGGATCGTACGAGCAGTACTTC.

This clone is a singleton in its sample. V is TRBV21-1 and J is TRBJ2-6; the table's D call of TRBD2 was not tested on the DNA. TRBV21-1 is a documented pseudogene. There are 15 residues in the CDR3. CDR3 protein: CASSKERSGANVLTF. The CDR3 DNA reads TGTGCCAGCAGCAAAGAGAGATCTGGGGCCAACGTCCTGACTTTC.

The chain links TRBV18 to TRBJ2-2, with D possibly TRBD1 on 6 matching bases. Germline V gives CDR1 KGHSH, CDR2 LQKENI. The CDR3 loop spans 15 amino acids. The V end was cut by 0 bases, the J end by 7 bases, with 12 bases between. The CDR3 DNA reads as TGTGCCAGCTCACCACCCGGACAGATAGGCGGGGAGCTGTTTTTT. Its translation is CASSPPGQIGGELFF.

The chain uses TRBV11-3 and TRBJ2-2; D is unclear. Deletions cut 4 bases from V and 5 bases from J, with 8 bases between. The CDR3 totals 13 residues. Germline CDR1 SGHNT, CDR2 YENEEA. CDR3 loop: CASSSLGTGELFF. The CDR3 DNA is TGTGCCAGCAGCTCCTTAGGTACCGGGGAGCTGTTTTTT. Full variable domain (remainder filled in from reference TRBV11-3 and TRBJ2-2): EAGVVQSPRYKIIEKKQPVAFWCNPISGHNTLYWYLQNLGQGPELLIRYENEEAVDDSQLPKDRFSAERLKGVDSTLKIQPAELGDSAVYLCASSSLGTGELFFGEGSRLTVL.

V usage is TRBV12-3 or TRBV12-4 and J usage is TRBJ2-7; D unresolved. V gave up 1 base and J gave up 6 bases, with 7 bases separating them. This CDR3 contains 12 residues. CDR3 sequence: CASSLGFFEQYF. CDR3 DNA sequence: TGTGCCAGCAGTTTAGGCTTCTTCGAGCAGTACTTC.

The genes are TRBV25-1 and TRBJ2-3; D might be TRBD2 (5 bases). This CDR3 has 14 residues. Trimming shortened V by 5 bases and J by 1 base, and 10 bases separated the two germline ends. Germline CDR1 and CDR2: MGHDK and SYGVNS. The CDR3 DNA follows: TGTGCCAGCAGTTACAGCGGCCGCACAGATACGCAGTATTTT. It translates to CASSYSGRTDTQYF.

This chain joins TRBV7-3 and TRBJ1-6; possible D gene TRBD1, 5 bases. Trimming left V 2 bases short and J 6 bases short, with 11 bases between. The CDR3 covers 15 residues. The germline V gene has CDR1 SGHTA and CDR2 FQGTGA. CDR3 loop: CASSLQGRSNSPLHF. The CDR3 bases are TGTGCCAGCAGCTTACAGGGCCGATCTAATTCACCCCTCCACTTT.

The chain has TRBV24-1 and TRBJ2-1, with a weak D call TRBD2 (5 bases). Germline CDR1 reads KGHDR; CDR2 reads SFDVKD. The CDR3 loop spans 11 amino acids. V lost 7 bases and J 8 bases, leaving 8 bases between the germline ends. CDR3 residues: CATREGDEQFF. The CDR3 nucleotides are TGTGCCACCAGAGAGGGTGATGAGCAGTTCTTC.

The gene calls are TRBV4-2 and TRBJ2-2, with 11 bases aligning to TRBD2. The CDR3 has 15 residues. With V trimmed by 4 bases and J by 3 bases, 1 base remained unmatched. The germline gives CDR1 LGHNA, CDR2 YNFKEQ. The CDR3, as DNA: TGTGCCAGCAGCCCGGGACTAGCGGACACCGGGGAGCTGTTTTTT. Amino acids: CASSPGLADTGELFF.

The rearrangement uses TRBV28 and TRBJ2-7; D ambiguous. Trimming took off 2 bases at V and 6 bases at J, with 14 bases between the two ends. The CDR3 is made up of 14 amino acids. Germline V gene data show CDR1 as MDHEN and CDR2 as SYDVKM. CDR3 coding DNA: TGTGCCAGCAGTTTAATAGTGGTCATCTCCGAGCAGTACTTC. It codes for CASSLIVVISEQYF.

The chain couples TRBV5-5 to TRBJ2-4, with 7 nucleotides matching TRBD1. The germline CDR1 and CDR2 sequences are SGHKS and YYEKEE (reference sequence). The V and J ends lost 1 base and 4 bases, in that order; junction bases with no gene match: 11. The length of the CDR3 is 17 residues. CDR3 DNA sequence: TGTGCCAGCAGCTTGTTGCTCCGGGACAGAGGTAAAAACATTCAGTACTTC. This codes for CASSLLLRDRGKNIQYF.

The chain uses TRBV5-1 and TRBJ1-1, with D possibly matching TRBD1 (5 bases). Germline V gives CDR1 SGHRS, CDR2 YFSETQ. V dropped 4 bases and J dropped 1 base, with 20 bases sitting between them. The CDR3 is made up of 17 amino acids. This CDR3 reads CASSRRQTTGPNTEAFF. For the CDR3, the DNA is TGCGCCAGCAGCCGCCGACAAACAACAGGACCGAACACTGAAGCTTTCTTT.

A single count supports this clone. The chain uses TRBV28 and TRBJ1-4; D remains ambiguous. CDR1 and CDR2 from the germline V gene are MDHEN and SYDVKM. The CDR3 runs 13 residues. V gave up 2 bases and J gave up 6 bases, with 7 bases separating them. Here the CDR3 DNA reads TGTGCCAGCAGTTTAAAGGCAGATGAAAAACTGTTTTTT. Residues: CASSLKADEKLFF.